Below, one T cell receptor (beta chain) is given with its context. Its antigen is still unknown. Clones were sequenced by immunoSEQ multiplex PCR, and TCRdb holds only the in-frame ones, with some missing. The sample includes 2 million to 3 million clones, approximately 93% of them seen just once. V was clipped by 2 bases and J by 8 bases, with 15 bases between them. CDR3 length: 14 residues. Germline lookup yields CDR1 MNHEY and CDR2 SVGAGI. This entry is derived from a study of shared clonotypes between healthy human individuals. Findings of the study overall: Naive subsets generally had larger estimated richness than memory subsets. Across a handful of donors, naive CD4 shared roughly 5.2%, naive CD8 around 3.5%, memory CD4 about 2.5%, memory CD8 0.4% to 0.5%.

The V call is TRBV6-5, the J call TRBJ1-2, with D perhaps matching TRBD1 (5 bases). The origin of this receptor is a man between 18 and 35 years old in good health. Some clones in this sample may be carry-over from other donors' samples. The sequenced sample consisted of naive CD4+ T cells from PBMCs. Subset in this sample: CD45RA+ positively selected. The CDR3 is CASSYQGPAEGYTF. The CDR3 DNA reads as TGTGCCAGCAGTTACCAGGGTCCGGCGGAGGGCTACACCTTC.